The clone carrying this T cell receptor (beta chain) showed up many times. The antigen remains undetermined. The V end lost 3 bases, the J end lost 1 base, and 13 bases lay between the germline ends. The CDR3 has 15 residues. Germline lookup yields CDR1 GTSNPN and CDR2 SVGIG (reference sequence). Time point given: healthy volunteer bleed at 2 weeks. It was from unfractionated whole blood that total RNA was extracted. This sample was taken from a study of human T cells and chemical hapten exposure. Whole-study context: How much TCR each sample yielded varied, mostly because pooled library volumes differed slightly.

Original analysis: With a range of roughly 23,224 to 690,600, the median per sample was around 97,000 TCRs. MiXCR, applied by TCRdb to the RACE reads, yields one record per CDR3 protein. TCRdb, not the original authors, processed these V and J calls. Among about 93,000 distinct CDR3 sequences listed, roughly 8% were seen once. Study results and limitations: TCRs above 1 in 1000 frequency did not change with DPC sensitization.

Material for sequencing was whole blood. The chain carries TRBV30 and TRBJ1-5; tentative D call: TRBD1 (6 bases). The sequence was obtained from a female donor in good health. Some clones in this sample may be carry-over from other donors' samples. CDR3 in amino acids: CAWSARGASNQPQHF. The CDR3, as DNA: TGTGCCTGGAGCGCGCGGGGGGCGAGCAATCAGCCCCAGCATTTT. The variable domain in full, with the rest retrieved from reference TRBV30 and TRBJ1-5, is SQTIHQWPATLVQPVGSPLSLECTVEGTSNPNLYWYRQAAGRGLQLLFYSVGIGQISSEVPQNLSASRPQDRQFILSSKKLLLSDSGFYLCAWSARGASNQPQHFGDGTRLSIL.